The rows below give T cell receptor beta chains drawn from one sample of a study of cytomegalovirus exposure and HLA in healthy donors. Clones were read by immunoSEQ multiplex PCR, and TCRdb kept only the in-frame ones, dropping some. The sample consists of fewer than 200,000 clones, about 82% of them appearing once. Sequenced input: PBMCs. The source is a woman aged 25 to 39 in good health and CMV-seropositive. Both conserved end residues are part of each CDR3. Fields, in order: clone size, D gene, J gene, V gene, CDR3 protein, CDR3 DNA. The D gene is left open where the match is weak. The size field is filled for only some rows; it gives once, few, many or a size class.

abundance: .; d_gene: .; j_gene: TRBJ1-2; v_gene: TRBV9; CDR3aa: CASSGDQGQKGYGYTF; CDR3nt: TGTGCCAGCAGCGGAGATCAGGGGCAGAAGGGGTATGGCTACACCTTC
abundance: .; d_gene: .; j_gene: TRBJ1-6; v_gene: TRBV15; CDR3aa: CATSIPGHPNSPLHF; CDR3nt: TGTGCCACCAGCATTCCGGGACATCCGAATTCACCCCTCCACTTT
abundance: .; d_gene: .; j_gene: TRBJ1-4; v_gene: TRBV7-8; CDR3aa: CASSLSPSEKLFF; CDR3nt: TGTGCCAGCAGCCTAAGTCCATCGGAAAAACTGTTTTTT
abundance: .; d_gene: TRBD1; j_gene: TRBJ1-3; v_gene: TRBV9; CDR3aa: CASSAGGQGDGNTIYF; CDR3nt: TGTGCCAGCAGCGCGGGGGGACAGGGGGATGGAAACACCATATATTTT
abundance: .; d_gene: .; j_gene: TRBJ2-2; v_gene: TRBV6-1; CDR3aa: CASRGGRTGELFF; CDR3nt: TGTGCCAGCAGGGGGGGAAGGACCGGGGAGCTGTTTTTT
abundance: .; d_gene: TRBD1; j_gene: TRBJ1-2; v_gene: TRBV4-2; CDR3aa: CASSRTTGDYGYTF; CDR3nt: TGTGCCAGCAGCCGGACGACAGGGGACTATGGCTACACCTTC
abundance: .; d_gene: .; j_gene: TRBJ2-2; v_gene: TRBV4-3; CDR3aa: CASSQTLRGGPGNPYTGELFF; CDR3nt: TGCGCCAGCAGCCAAACCCTGCGGGGAGGTCCGGGGAATCCGTACACCGGGGAGCTGTTTTTT
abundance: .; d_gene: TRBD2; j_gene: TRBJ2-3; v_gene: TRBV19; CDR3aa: CASSIFAGGPSSTDTQYF; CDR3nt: TGTGCCAGTAGTATATTTGCGGGGGGCCCGTCTAGCACAGATACGCAGTATTTT
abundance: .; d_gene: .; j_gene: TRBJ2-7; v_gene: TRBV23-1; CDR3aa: CASSRQHCYEQYF; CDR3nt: TGCGCCAGCAGTAGACAGCACTGCTACGAGCAGTACTTC
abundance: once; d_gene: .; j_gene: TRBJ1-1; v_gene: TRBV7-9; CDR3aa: CASSFSGDTEAFF; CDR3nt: TGTGCCAGCAGCTTCTCAGGGGACACTGAAGCTTTCTTT
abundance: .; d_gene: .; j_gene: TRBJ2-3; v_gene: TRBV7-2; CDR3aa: CASSLAYRVRIFSTDTQYF; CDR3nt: TGTGCCAGCAGCTTAGCTTATCGTGTGAGAATCTTTAGCACAGATACGCAGTATTTT
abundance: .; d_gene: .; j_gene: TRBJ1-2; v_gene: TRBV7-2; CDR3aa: CASSLAATGFNGYTF; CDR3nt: TGTGCCAGCAGCTTAGCCGCTACAGGGTTTAATGGCTACACCTTC
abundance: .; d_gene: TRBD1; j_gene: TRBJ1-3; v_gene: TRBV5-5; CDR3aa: CASSLTGALGNTIYF; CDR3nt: TGTGCCAGCAGCTTAACAGGGGCTCTCGGGAACACCATATATTTT
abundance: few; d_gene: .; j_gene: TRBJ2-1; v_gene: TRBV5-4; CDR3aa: CASSLGGSSYNEQFF; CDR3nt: TGTGCCAGCAGCTTGGGAGGGAGCTCCTACAATGAGCAGTTCTTC
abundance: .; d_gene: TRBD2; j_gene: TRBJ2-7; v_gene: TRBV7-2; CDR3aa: CASRLASGGREQYF; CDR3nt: TGTGCCAGCAGGTTGGCTAGCGGGGGGCGGGAGCAGTACTTC
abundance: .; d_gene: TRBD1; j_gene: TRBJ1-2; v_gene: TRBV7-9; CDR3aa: CASSLGDRMYGYTF; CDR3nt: TGTGCCAGCAGCCTGGGGGACAGGATGTATGGCTACACCTTC
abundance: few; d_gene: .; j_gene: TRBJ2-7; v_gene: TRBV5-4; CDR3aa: CASSLIGGDEQYF; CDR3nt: TGTGCCAGCAGCTTGATTGGAGGGGACGAGCAGTACTTC
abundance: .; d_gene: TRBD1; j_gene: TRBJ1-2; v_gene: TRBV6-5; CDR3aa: CASSGPGTGVGYTF; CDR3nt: TGTGCCAGCAGTGGACCCGGGACAGGGGTTGGCTACACCTTC
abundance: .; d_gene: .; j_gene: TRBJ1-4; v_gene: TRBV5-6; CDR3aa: CASSLVVAGARNEKLFF; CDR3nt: TGTGCCAGCAGCTTGGTGGTGGCAGGGGCCCGGAATGAAAAACTGTTTTTT
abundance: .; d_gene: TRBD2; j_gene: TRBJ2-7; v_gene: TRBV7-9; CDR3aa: CASSLAASGGYPYEQYF; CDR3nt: TGTGCCAGCAGCTTAGCGGCTAGCGGGGGCTACCCCTACGAGCAGTACTTC
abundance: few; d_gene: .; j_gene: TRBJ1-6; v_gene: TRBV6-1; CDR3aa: CASSEAIGGLSYNSPLHF; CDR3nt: TGTGCCAGCAGTGAAGCGATTGGGGGACTAAGTTATAATTCACCCCTCCACTTT
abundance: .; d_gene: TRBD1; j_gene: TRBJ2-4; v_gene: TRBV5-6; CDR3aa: CASSSTGPLRNIQYF; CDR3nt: TGTGCCAGCAGCTCGACAGGGCCGCTCCGAAACATTCAGTACTTC
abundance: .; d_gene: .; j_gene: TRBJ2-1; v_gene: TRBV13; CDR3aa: CASSPSVEQFF; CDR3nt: TGTGCCAGCAGCCCCTCGGTTGAGCAGTTCTTC
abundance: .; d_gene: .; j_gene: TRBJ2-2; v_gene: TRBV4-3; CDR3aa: CASSQNPRTTGELFF; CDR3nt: TGCGCCAGCAGCCAGAACCCTAGGACTACCGGGGAGCTGTTTTTT
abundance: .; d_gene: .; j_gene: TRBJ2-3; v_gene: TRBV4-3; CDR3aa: CASSQTDSALDTQYF; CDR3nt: TGCGCCAGCAGCCAAACGGACAGCGCCCTCGATACGCAGTATTTT
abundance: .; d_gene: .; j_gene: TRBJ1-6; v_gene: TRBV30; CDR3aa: CAWSGGVPYNSPLHF; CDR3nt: TGTGCCTGGAGTGGGGGGGTTCCCTATAATTCACCCCTCCACTTT
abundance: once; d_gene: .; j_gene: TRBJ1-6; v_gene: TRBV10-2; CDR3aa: CASSVPYSPLHF; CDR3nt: TGCGCCAGCAGCGTCCCCTATTCACCCCTCCACTTT
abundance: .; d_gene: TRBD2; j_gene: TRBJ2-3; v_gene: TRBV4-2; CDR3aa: CASSHDGGGPSTQYF; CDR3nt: TGTGCCAGCAGCCATGACGGCGGGGGGCCGAGTACGCAGTATTTT
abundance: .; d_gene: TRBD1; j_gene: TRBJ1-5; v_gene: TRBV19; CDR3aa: CASSPTGQGISDSNQPQHF; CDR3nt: TGTGCCAGTAGTCCTACAGGACAGGGAATCTCCGATAGCAATCAGCCCCAGCATTTT
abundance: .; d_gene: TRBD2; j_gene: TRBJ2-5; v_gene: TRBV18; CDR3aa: CASSPLAGDQETQYF; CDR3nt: TGTGCCAGCTCACCACTAGCGGGAGACCAAGAGACCCAGTACTTC
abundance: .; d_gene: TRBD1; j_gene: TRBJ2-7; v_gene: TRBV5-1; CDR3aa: CASSMTGANYEQYF; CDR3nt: TGCGCCAGCAGCATGACAGGGGCCAACTACGAGCAGTACTTC
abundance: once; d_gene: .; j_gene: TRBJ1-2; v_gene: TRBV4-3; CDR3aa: CASSPLTFNYGYTF; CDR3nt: TGCGCCAGCAGCCCCTTAACTTTTAACTATGGCTACACCTTC
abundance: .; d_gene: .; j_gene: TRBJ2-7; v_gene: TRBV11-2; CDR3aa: CASSLRSQGLSEQYF; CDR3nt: TGTGCCAGCAGCTTACGGTCCCAGGGTTTGAGCGAGCAGTACTTC
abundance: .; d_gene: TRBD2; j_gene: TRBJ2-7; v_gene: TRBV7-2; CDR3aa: CASRPAGTSIYEQYF; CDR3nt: TGTGCCAGCAGGCCAGCCGGGACTAGCATCTACGAGCAGTACTTC
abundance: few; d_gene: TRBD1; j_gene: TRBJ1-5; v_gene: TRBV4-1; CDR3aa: CASSRLVTGLNSNQPQHF; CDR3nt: TGCGCCAGCAGCAGGTTAGTGACAGGGCTAAATAGCAATCAGCCCCAGCATTTT
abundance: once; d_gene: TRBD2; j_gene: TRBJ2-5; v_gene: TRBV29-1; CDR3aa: CSVAGGGETQYF; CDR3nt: TGCAGCGTAGCCGGGGGGGGAGAGACCCAGTACTTC
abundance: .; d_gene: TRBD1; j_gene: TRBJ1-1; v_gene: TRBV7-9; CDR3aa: CASSPPDREAFF; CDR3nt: TGTGCCAGCAGCCCACCGGACAGGGAAGCTTTCTTT
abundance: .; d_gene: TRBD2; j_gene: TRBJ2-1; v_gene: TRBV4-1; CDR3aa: CASSQRYQGSGGGSSYNEQFF; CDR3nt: TGCGCCAGCAGCCAACGCTACCAGGGTAGCGGGGGGGGAAGCTCCTACAATGAGCAGTTCTTC
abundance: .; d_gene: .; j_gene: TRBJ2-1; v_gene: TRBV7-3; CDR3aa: CASSLELTSSYNEQFF; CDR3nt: TGTGCCAGCAGCTTAGAGCTAACTAGCTCCTACAATGAGCAGTTCTTC
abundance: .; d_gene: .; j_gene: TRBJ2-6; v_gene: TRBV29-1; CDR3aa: CSVEANRMGGANVLTF; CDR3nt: TGCAGCGTTGAAGCCAACAGGATGGGAGGGGCCAACGTCCTGACTTTC
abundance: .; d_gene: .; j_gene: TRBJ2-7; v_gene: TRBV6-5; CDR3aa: CASSYSRGSYEQYF; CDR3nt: TGTGCCAGCAGTTACTCAAGGGGATCCTACGAGCAGTACTTC
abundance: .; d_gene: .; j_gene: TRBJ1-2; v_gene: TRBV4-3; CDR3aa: CASSQERSIYGYTF; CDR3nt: TGCGCCAGCAGCCAAGAAAGAAGCATCTATGGCTACACCTTC
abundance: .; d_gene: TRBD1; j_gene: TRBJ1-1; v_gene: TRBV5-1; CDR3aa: CASSSRDRAGTEAFF; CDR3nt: TGCGCCAGCAGCTCCCGGGACAGGGCAGGTACTGAAGCTTTCTTT
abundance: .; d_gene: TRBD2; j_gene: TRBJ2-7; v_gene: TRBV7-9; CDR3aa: CASSLGGGLDEQYF; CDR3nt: TGTGCCAGCAGCTTAGGCGGGGGTCTCGACGAGCAGTACTTC
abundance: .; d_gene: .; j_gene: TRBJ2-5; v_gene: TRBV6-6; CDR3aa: CASSYYPGGETQYF; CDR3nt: TGTGCCAGCAGTTACTACCCTGGGGGGGAGACCCAGTACTTC